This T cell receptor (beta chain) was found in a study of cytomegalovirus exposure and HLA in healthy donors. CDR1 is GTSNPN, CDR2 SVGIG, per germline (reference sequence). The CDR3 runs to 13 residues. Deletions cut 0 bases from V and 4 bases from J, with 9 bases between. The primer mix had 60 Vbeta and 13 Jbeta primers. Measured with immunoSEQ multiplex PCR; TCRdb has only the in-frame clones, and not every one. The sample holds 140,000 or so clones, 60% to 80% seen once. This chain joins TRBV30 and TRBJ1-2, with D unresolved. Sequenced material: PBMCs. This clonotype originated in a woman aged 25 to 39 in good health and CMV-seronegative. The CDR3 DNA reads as TGTGCCTGGAGTGTAATCACCGGCTATGGCTACACCTTC. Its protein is CAWSVITGYGYTF.